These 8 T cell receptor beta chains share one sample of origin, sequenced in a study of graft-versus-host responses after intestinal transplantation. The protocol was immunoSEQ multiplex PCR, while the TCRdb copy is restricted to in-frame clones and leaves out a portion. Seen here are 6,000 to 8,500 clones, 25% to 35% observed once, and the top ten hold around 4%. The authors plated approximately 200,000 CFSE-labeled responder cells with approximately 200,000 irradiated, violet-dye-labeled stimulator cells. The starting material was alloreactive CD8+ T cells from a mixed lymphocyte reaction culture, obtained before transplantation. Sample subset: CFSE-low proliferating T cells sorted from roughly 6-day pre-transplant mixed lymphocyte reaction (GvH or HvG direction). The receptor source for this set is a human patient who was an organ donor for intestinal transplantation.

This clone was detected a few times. The CDR3 sequence is CASSPIGLRETTEAFF. CDR3 DNA: TGTGCCAGCAGCCCGATCGGGTTGAGGGAAACAACTGAAGCTTTCTTT. This chain links TRBV7-3 with TRBJ1-1; D gene uncertain. This CDR3 is built from 16 residues. CDR1 is SGHTA, CDR2 FQGTGA, per germline. V lost 5 bases and J lost 5, with 21 bases in between. The variable domain in full, completed from reference TRBV7-3 and TRBJ1-1, reads GAGVSQTPSNKVTEKGKYVELRCDPISGHTALYWYRQSLGQGPEFLIYFQGTGAADDSGLPNDRFFAVRPEGSVSTLKIQRTERGDSAVYLCASSPIGLRETTEAFFGQGTRLTVV.

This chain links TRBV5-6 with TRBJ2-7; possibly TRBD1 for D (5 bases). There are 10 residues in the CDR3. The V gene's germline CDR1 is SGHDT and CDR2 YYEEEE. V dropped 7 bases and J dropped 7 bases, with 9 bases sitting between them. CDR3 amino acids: CASSREEQYF. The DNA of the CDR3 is TGTGCCAGCTCCAGGGAAGAGCAGTACTTC.

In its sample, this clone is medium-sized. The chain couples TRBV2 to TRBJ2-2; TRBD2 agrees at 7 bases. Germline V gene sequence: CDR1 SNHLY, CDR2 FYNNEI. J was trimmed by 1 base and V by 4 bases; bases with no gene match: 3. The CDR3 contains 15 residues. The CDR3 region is CASSALAENTGELFF. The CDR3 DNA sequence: TGTGCCAGCAGTGCGCTAGCGGAGAACACCGGGGAGCTGTTTTTT.

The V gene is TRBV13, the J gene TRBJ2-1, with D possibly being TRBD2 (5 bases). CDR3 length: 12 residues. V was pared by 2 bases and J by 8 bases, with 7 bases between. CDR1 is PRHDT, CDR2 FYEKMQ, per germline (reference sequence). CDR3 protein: CASSLYGDEQFF. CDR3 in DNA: TGTGCCAGCAGCTTATACGGGGATGAGCAGTTCTTC.

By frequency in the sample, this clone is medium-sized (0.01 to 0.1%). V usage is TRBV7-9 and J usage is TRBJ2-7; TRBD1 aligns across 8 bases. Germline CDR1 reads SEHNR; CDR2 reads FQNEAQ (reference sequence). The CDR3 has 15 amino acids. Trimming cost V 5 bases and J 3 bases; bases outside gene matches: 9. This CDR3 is CASSGWTGPSYEQYF. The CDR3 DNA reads TGTGCCAGCAGCGGGTGGACAGGGCCAAGCTACGAGCAGTACTTC.

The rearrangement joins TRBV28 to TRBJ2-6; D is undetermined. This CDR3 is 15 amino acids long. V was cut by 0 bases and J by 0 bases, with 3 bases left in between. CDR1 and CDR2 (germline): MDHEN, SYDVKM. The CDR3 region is CASSLWSSGANVLTF. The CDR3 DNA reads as TGTGCCAGCAGTTTATGGAGCTCTGGGGCCAACGTCCTGACTTTC.

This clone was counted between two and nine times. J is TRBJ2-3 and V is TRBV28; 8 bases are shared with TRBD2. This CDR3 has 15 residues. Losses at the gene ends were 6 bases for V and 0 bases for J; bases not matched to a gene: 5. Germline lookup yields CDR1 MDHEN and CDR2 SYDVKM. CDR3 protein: CASRRLAYSTDTQYF. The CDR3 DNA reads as TGTGCCAGCAGAAGACTAGCGTATAGCACAGATACGCAGTATTTT.

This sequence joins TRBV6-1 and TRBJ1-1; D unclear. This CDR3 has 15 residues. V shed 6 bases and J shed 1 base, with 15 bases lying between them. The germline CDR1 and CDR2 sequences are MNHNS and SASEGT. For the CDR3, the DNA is TGTGCCAGCAGGGCCTCCCGGGAGAAGAACACTGAAGCTTTCTTT. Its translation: CASRASREKNTEAFF.